The 5 T cell receptor beta chains reported below all come from one sample, sequenced in a study of blood T cell repertoires in COVID-19. Using immunoSEQ multiplex PCR, the repertoire was profiled, and TCRdb retains in-frame clones only, with some absent. The table shows roughly 440,000 clones, with more than 70% occurring only once. Material for sequencing was peripheral blood. The receptors originated from a woman in her forties or fifties with COVID-19, enrolled during active disease.

This clone occurred once. This sequence joins TRBV3-1 (or the pseudogene TRBV3-2) and TRBJ2-7; D is perhaps TRBD1 (6 bases). Germline V gene sequence: CDR1 LGHDT, CDR2 YNNKEL (reference sequence). The CDR3 is made up of 12 amino acids. V was cut by 4 bases and J by 3 bases, with 7 bases left in between. CDR3 sequence (DNA): TGTGCCAGCAGCCCGGACAGCTACGAGCAGTACTTC. Encoded protein: CASSPDSYEQYF.

This chain connects TRBV2 to TRBJ1-6; D gene ambiguous. V was clipped by 11 bases and J by 0 bases, with 8 bases between them. Germline values: CDR1 SNHLY, CDR2 FYNNEI. The CDR3 is 13 residues long. The DNA of the CDR3 is TGTGCCGGCCGGAGCTCCTATAATTCACCCCTCCACTTT. Translated: CAGRSSYNSPLHF.

The CDR3 sequence: CASSRFGQGNTGELFF. The CDR3, as DNA: TGTGCCAGCAGCCGATTCGGACAGGGGAACACCGGGGAGCTGTTTTTT. The V gene is TRBV5-6, the J gene TRBJ2-2, with TRBD1 matching 8 bases. Germline V gene lookup returns CDR1 SGHDT and CDR2 YYEEEE. The CDR3 runs to 16 residues. J gave up 1 base and V 4 bases, and 6 bases lay outside the gene matches.

The CDR3: CAWSDLGQRKGYTF. CDR3 bases: TGTGCCTGGAGTGATCTAGGACAGAGAAAGGGCTACACCTTC. The chain couples TRBV30 to TRBJ1-2, with TRBD1 as a possible D gene (6 bases). Trimming cost V 1 base and J 8 bases, with 17 bases left between them. The germline CDR1 and CDR2 sequences are GTSNPN and SVGIG (reference sequence). The CDR3 spans 14 residues.

The chain is built from TRBV10-1 and TRBJ1-2, with TRBD1 as a possible D gene (5 bases). The V gene lost 1 base and the J gene lost 7 bases, with 16 bases spanning the gap. Germline CDR1 reads WNHNN; CDR2 reads SYGVQD (reference sequence). The CDR3 totals 15 residues. CDR3: CASSEWEGPPGGYTF. For the CDR3, the DNA is TGCGCCAGCAGTGAGTGGGAGGGGCCTCCAGGTGGCTACACCTTC.